The entry below describes one T cell receptor (beta chain). What it binds is unknown. The data originate from a study of cytomegalovirus exposure and HLA in healthy donors. Study-level points and caveats: Researchers reported in a later analysis that a missense DCLRE1C variant was tied to TCR beta V- and J-gene trimming.

Both 60 Vbeta primers and 13 Jbeta primers went into the PCR. Here immunoSEQ multiplex PCR was the method, and the copy in TCRdb shows in-frame clones only, minus some. The sample contains about 150,000 clones, almost 80% of which appear only once. V lost 1 base to trimming and J lost 6 bases, with 10 bases between them. This CDR3 has 14 residues. Germline V gene lookup returns CDR1 SGHTA and CDR2 FQGNSA. The receptor comes from a male donor in good health and CMV-seronegative. The sample comprised PBMCs. The chain combines TRBV7-2 with TRBJ2-1, with D tentatively TRBD2 (6 bases). The CDR3 loop is CASSLGEVGNEQFF. The CDR3 nucleotides are TGTGCCAGCAGCTTAGGGGAGGTTGGCAATGAGCAGTTCTTC.